This TCR beta chain was profiled in a study of blood T cell repertoires in COVID-19. Study-level background: Some COVID-19 samples were acute and others convalescent; all came from the United States, Italy and Spain. PBMCs, B-cell-depleted T cells, or T cells provided the cDNA or gDNA that made up the material.

The length of the CDR3 is 14 residues. The ends were cut back, 0 bases at V and 6 bases at J, with 13 bases in the middle. Germline lookup yields CDR1 SGHKS and CDR2 YYEKEE (reference sequence). In the study's own analysis: Using reference gene primer amplification, nucleated cell counts were estimated. Sequencing used immunoSEQ multiplex PCR; TCRdb keeps in-frame clones, though not all of them. The V and J calls and the clone size are those of that table, but D and trimming were determined from the DNA. The sample lists 200,000 to 300,000 clones, 75% to 90% occurring once. This rearrangement joins TRBV5-5 to TRBJ2-7; tentative D call: TRBD2 (7 bases). Sequencing was performed on peripheral blood. The receptor comes from a man younger than 45 with active or convalescent COVID-19. The CDR3 DNA is TGTGCCAGCAGCTTGGGGGGGGGCCGAGGCGAGCAGTACTTC. Translated, it gives CASSLGGGRGEQYF.